These T cell receptor beta chains were read from a single sample in a study of shared clonotypes between healthy human individuals. The table came from immunoSEQ multiplex PCR; TCRdb's copy has only in-frame clones and leaves some out. This sample carries roughly 2.5 million clones, over 85% of them seen once, and the ten largest clones take roughly 0.15%. The sample was naive CD4+ T cells sorted from blood. Receptors were obtained from a man aged 18-30 years in good health. The CDR3 runs from the conserved cysteine through the conserved F or W. The listing skips clone size in some rows; elsewhere it reads once, few, many or a size class.

abundance,v_gene,CDR3aa
few,TRBV19,CASSIIADHSNQPQHF
once,TRBV11-2,CASSLRTEAQYF
NA,TRBV6-6,CASNSRYRGSNEKLFF
NA,TRBV18,CASSLDRGGQPQHF
NA,TRBV6-5,CASSYSTQDTYEQYF
NA,TRBV7-2,CASSPTGGANYGYTF
NA,TRBV6-1,CASSGPRGSLTDTQYF
NA,TRBV30,CASQGASNQPQHF
NA,TRBV18,CASSPSSTEAFF
NA,TRBV9,CASSPSLAGGLGYNEQFF
NA,TRBV19,CASSIRSGGRTDTQYF
NA,TRBV5-4,CASSPHGGDYRTDTQYF
NA,TRBV7-3,CASSLYGYNSPLHF
NA,TRBV10-1,CASSESRAGDLGMNEQFF
NA,TRBV6-6,CASSYPGAGDSPLHF
NA,TRBV19,CASSIFPSGVLAKNIQYF
NA,TRBV5-5,CASSLGQTLSNQPQHF
few,TRBV5-1,CASSEMTGGGYGYTF